One sample yielded the 8 T cell receptor beta chains listed below, sequenced in a study of cytomegalovirus exposure and HLA in healthy donors. PCR primers comprised 60 Vbeta and 13 Jbeta primers. Measured with immunoSEQ multiplex PCR; TCRdb has only the in-frame clones, and not every one. The sample includes about 93,000 clones, 78% of them seen just once. The sample consisted of PBMCs. The receptors here all came from a woman in her 40s in good health and CMV-seronegative.

This chain connects TRBV4-3 to TRBJ1-1; D ambiguous. Germline values: CDR1 LGHNA, CDR2 YSLEER. This CDR3 contains 15 residues. The V end was cut by 0 bases, the J end by 4 bases, with 12 bases between. CDR3 in amino acids: CASSQEHLRGTEAFF. CDR3 bases: TGCGCCAGCAGCCAAGAACACCTAAGAGGCACTGAAGCTTTCTTT.

This chain joins TRBV29-1 and TRBJ2-7, with D possibly being TRBD1 (6 bases). V was clipped by 8 bases and J by 0 bases, with 14 bases between them. The CDR3 sequence is 13 residues long. CDR1 and CDR2 from the germline V gene are SQVTM and ANQGSEA. CDR3 sequence: CSTKQGGSYEQYF. CDR3 sequence (DNA): TGCAGCACAAAACAGGGCGGCTCCTACGAGCAGTACTTC.

V and J are TRBV27 and TRBJ1-4; a possible D gene is TRBD1 (5 bases). V was trimmed by 5 bases and J by 5 bases, leaving 15 bases between them. The CDR3 covers 15 residues. CDR1 and CDR2 (germline): MNHEY, SMNVEV (reference sequence). CDR3 DNA: TGTGCCAGCAGTACCCAGGCAGGGCCGAATGAAAAACTGTTTTTT. Translation gives CASSTQAGPNEKLFF.

The genes are TRBV13 and TRBJ1-2, with 7 bases fitting TRBD1. The germline V gene encodes CDR1 PRHDT and CDR2 FYEKMQ (reference sequence). The ends lost 2 bases at V and 4 bases at J; junction bases unmatched: 7. CDR3 length equals 15 residues. Written as DNA, the CDR3 is TGTGCCAGCAGCTTACGGGACAGCGCAATCTATGGCTACACCTTC. Translation gives CASSLRDSAIYGYTF.

The rearrangement joins TRBV6-5 to TRBJ1-5; no clear D gene. Germline CDR1 and CDR2: MNHEY and SVGAGI. The CDR3 runs to 15 residues. V gave up 8 bases and J gave up 2 bases, with 16 bases separating them. DNA of the CDR3: TGTGCCAGCGGCTTAAGCCCCGGGGGCAATCAGCCCCAGCATTTT. Translating it yields CASGLSPGGNQPQHF.

The chain recombines TRBV19 with TRBJ2-3; D call uncertain. The CDR3 extends over 12 amino acids. The V and J ends lost 3 bases and 5 bases respectively, with 6 bases between them. The germline gives CDR1 LNHDA, CDR2 SQIVND (reference sequence). The CDR3 DNA is TGTGCCAGTAGTATTTCTAGAGATACGCAGTATTTT. Its translation is CASSISRDTQYF.

This sequence joins TRBV29-1 and TRBJ1-4; 7 bases line up with TRBD1. CDR1 is SQVTM, CDR2 ANQGSEA, per germline. This CDR3 comprises 13 residues. V shed 6 bases and J 8 bases; nucleotides not matched to a gene: 9. The CDR3 region is CSVRTGPGEKLFF. CDR3 nucleotides: TGCAGCGTCCGGACAGGACCAGGGGAAAAACTGTTTTTT.

The rearrangement uses TRBV6-4 and TRBJ1-6; unclear D gene. The V gene's germline CDR1 is MRHNA and CDR2 SNTAGT. The CDR3 is 13 residues long. The V and J ends lost 5 bases and 10 bases respectively, with 12 bases between them. CDR3 sequence: CASSPRVRSPLHF. In nucleotides, the CDR3 is TGTGCCAGCAGTCCCCGGGTCAGATCACCCCTCCACTTT.